Listed below are T cell receptor beta chains from one sample, sequenced in a study of blood T cells in healthy people across ages. One entry per CDR3 protein results from TCRdb running MiXCR on the 5' RACE reads. The sample has 450,000 to 600,000 distinct CDR3 sequences, roughly a quarter seen once; the top ten hold approximately 3.6%. This sample was also put to use in a study of T cells of mothers and their children.

The sample taken for sequencing was blood. The source is a boy aged 2 to 10 in good health. Both conserved end residues are part of each CDR3. The D gene is left open where the match is weak. Clone size is stated in some rows and not others, as once, few, many or a class when expanded.

d_call clone_size j_call v_call cdr3_aa cdr3_nt
TRBD2 . TRBJ2-7 TRBV20-1 CSARDLRLAGPYEQYF TGCAGTGCTAGAGATCTTAGACTAGCGGGGCCCTACGAGCAGTACTTC
TRBD2 . TRBJ2-7 TRBV3-1 CASSPRKGLSSYEQYF TGTGCCAGCAGCCCCAGAAAGGGACTAAGCTCCTACGAGCAGTACTTC
. . TRBJ2-3 TRBV7-8 CASSLGPSGTQYF TGTGCCAGCAGCTTAGGTCCTAGTGGGACGCAGTATTTT
TRBD2 . TRBJ2-7 TRBV7-2 CASSLYALRQRGFSYEQYF TGTGCCAGCAGCTTATATGCCCTTAGGCAGCGGGGGTTCTCCTACGAGCAGTACTTC
TRBD1 . TRBJ2-6 TRBV7-2 CASSLNGQGIFSGANVLTF TGTGCCAGCAGCTTAAATGGACAGGGGATATTCTCTGGGGCCAACGTCCTGACTTTC
TRBD2 . TRBJ2-7 TRBV15 CATSRDWGGYEQYF TGTGCCACCAGCAGAGATTGGGGGGGATACGAGCAGTACTTC
. . TRBJ1-4 TRBV5-1 CASRKAGRGDEKLFF TGCGCCAGCAGAAAGGCCGGACGGGGCGATGAAAAACTGTTTTTT
. . TRBJ2-1 TRBV24-1 CATSEPDIPQQFF TGTGCCACCAGTGAACCGGACATCCCCCAGCAGTTCTTC
. few TRBJ2-3 TRBV15 CATSRAVRGLYF TGTGCCACCAGCAGAGCGGTGAGGGGCTTGTATTTT
TRBD2 . TRBJ2-5 TRBV7-9 CASSSTSGEETQYF TGTGCCAGCAGCTCGACTAGCGGGGAAGAGACCCAGTACTTC
. few TRBJ2-7 TRBV7-9 CASSLGQVMDEQYF TGTGCCAGCAGCTTAGGGCAGGTCATGGACGAGCAGTACTTC
TRBD1 few TRBJ2-5 TRBV6-5 CASSYQGQGVGETQYF TGTGCCAGCAGTTACCAAGGGCAGGGGGTAGGGGAGACCCAGTACTTC
TRBD1 . TRBJ1-3 TRBV7-2 CASSPGTGGSLVSGNTIYF TGTGCCAGCAGTCCCGGGACAGGGGGCTCCTTGGTCTCTGGAAACACCATATATTTT
. . TRBJ2-3 TRBV29-1 CSVWKLGSGDTQYF TGCAGCGTCTGGAAGTTGGGGAGTGGGGATACGCAGTATTTT
. . TRBJ2-3 TRBV29-1 CSVDLLGGPRTDTQYF TGCAGCGTTGACCTACTCGGGGGCCCCCGCACAGATACGCAGTATTTT
TRBD1 few TRBJ2-5 TRBV29-1 CSVRGQFQETQYF TGCAGCGTGAGGGGGCAATTCCAAGAGACCCAGTACTTC
TRBD1 few TRBJ2-5 TRBV18 CASSPLPGTGGAETQYF TGTGCCAGCTCACCTCTCCCCGGGACAGGGGGCGCAGAGACCCAGTACTTC
. once TRBJ2-5 TRBV12-3/TRBV12-4 CASSPTIAYERYF TGTGCCAGCAGTCCCACCATAGCGTACGAGCGGTACTTC
TRBD2 . TRBJ2-2 TRBV27 CASSLVAAGGAGELFF TGTGCCAGCAGTTTGGTGGCAGCGGGGGGCGCCGGGGAGCTGTTTTTT
. once TRBJ2-4 TRBV10-2 CASSESEGMNIQYF TGCGCCAGCAGTGAGTCAGAGGGGATGAACATTCAGTACTTC
TRBD2 . TRBJ2-1 TRBV12-3/TRBV12-4 CASSPLAGVDNEQFF TGTGCCAGCAGTCCCCTAGCGGGAGTGGACAATGAGCAGTTCTTC
. many TRBJ1-3 TRBV29-1 CSVEDGSPGNTIYF TGCAGCGTTGAAGATGGATCCCCTGGAAACACCATATATTTT
TRBD1 . TRBJ2-7 TRBV13 CASSLGFPGQASYEQYF TGTGCCAGCAGCTTAGGCTTCCCCGGACAGGCATCCTACGAGCAGTACTTC
. . TRBJ2-3 TRBV9 CASSELGDTDTQYF TGTGCCAGCAGCGAGCTCGGCGACACAGATACGCAGTATTTT